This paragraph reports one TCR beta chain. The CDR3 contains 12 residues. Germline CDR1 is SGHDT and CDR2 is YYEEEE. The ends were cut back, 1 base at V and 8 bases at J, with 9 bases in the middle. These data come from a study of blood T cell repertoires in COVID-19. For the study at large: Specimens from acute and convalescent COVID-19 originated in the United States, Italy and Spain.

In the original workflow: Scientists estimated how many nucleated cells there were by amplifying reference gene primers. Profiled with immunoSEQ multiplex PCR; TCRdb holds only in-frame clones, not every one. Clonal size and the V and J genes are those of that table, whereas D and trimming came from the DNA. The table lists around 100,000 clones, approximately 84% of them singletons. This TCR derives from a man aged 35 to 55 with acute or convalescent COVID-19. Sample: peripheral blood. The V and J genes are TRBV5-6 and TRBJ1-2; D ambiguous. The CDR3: CASSLPTQGYTF. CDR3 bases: TGTGCCAGCAGCTTGCCAACCCAGGGCTACACCTTC.